The 19 T cell receptor beta chains below come from one sample, sequenced in a study of CD8+CD57+ T cells in acquired aplastic anemia. Researchers used genomic DNA as the template to profile TCR beta VDJ and CDR3. TCRdb reprocessed the reads with MiXCR, giving one entry per CDR3 protein. The repertoire consists of around 200,000 distinct CDR3 sequences, with about half occurring once and the leading ten covering roughly 2%. Sequencing involved patients with CD8+CD57+ cell expansion previously shown by flow cytometry. Input material: sorted CD4+, CD8+, or CD8+CD57+ T cells (not recorded which) from PBMCs. Receptors were obtained from a human donor with aplastic anemia.

The chain uses TRBV7-3 and TRBJ2-7; 8 bases fit TRBD1. CDR1 and CDR2 (germline): SGHTA, FQGTGA. This CDR3 has 15 residues. The J segment lost 1 base and the V segment lost 4 bases, leaving 6 bases of the junction unmatched. CDR3 sequence (DNA): TGTGCCAGCAGCTCCGGGACAGGAACATCCTACGAGCAGTACTTC. Amino acid sequence: CASSSGTGTSYEQYF.

This clonotype was observed a handful of times. One base away lies a much larger clone, so this may be a sequencing read error. The rearrangement uses TRBV9 and TRBJ2-2; D unclear. Per the germline V gene, CDR1 is SGDLS and CDR2 is YYNGEE. V gave up 4 bases and J gave up 5 bases, with 9 bases separating them. This CDR3 has 13 amino acids. CDR3 sequence (DNA): TGTGCCAGCAGCCCAAACGGGACCGGGGAGCTGTTTTTT. Its translation: CASSPNGTGELFF.

The chain employs TRBV30 and TRBJ2-7, with D unclear. V lost 0 bases to trimming and J lost 3 bases, with 24 bases between them. CDR1 is GTSNPN, CDR2 SVGIG, per germline (reference sequence). There are 18 residues in the CDR3. CDR3 region: CAWSVRALGGQAGYEQYF. DNA for the CDR3: TGTGCCTGGAGTGTAAGGGCCCTTGGCGGCCAGGCAGGCTACGAGCAGTACTTC.

There are a few counts of this clonotype. The V and J genes are TRBV10-3 and TRBJ1-2; the D gene is possibly TRBD1 (5 bases). Germline CDR1 reads ENHRY; CDR2 reads SYGVKD. V lost 10 bases and J lost 4, with 19 bases in between. The CDR3 runs 14 residues. The CDR3: CATRDGKRGYGYTF. In nucleotides, the CDR3 is TGTGCCACCAGGGACGGAAAACGTGGCTATGGCTACACCTTC.

This clonotype was observed a few times. V usage is TRBV15 and J usage is TRBJ1-1, with D perhaps TRBD1 (5 bases). This CDR3 region has 16 residues. Trimming shortened V by 5 bases and J by 1 base, and 17 bases separated the two germline ends. The germline V gene encodes CDR1 LNHNV and CDR2 YYDKDF (reference sequence). The CDR3 nucleotides read TGTGCCACCAGCCCGGGACGGTCCGGGGGGAACACTGAAGCTTTCTTT. Encoded protein: CATSPGRSGGNTEAFF.

This clonotype has a handful of counts. The rearrangement uses TRBV10-3 and TRBJ2-5; 11 bases map to TRBD2. The germline V gene encodes CDR1 ENHRY and CDR2 SYGVKD. The CDR3 consists of 15 residues. V shed 11 bases and J 4 bases; nucleotides not matched to a gene: 12. The CDR3 DNA follows: TGTGCCGTACGAGATAGCGGGGGGGCAGGAGAGACCCAGTACTTC. Protein product: CAVRDSGGAGETQYF.

This chain links TRBV20-1 with TRBJ2-7; 11 nucleotides line up with TRBD2. The CDR3 sequence is 14 residues long. Germline V CDR1 and CDR2: DFQATT, SNEGSKA (reference sequence). J gave up 3 bases and V 3 bases, and 4 bases lay outside the gene matches. The CDR3: CSARSTSGIYEQYF. The CDR3 nucleotides read TGCAGTGCTAGGTCGACTAGCGGGATCTACGAGCAGTACTTC.

This clonotype was found many times. The V gene is TRBV5-5, the J gene TRBJ2-7, with D hard to call. This CDR3 is 14 amino acids long. Germline CDR1 reads SGHKS; CDR2 reads YYEKEE (reference sequence). With 2 bases removed from V and 2 bases from J, the gap between germline ends came to 11 bases. CDR3 DNA sequence: TGTGCCAGCAGCTTTATGGTAGGGCCCTACGAGCAGTACTTC. It encodes CASSFMVGPYEQYF.

J is TRBJ2-7 and V is TRBV29-1, with 10 bases lining up with TRBD1. The V gene's germline CDR1 is SQVTM and CDR2 ANQGSEA. This CDR3 spans 14 amino acids. The V gene end was trimmed by 4 bases and the J gene end by 3 bases; junction bases not matched to a gene: 6. In DNA form, the CDR3 reads TGCAGCGTTGTCGGGACAGGGGCCAACTACGAGCAGTACTTC. Amino acids: CSVVGTGANYEQYF.

V is TRBV7-8 and J is TRBJ2-5; TRBD2 aligns across 8 bases. The CDR3 is 18 amino acids. J lost 5 bases, V lost 4 bases, and 18 bases had no gene match. The germline V gene encodes CDR1 SGHVS and CDR2 FQNEAQ. The chain's CDR3 is CASSSSKLADLRKETQYF. CDR3 in DNA: TGTGCCAGCAGCTCCAGTAAACTAGCGGACCTACGGAAGGAGACCCAGTACTTC.

This chain connects TRBV10-2 to TRBJ1-2; no reliable D call. Germline loops: CDR1 WSHSY, CDR2 SAAADI. The CDR3 is 15 residues long. V was cut by 2 bases and J by 4 bases, with 14 bases left in between. The CDR3 here is CASSEIPGGVYGYTF. CDR3 in DNA: TGCGCCAGCAGTGAGATTCCGGGAGGCGTCTATGGCTACACCTTC.

On this clonotype: A read error may be the cause here, since a much bigger clone is one base away. This chain connects TRBV5-1 to TRBJ2-5; D remains unclear. This CDR3 spans 11 amino acids. The germline V gene has CDR1 SGHRS and CDR2 YFSETQ. The CDR3 bases are TGCGCCAGCGGCTTCAAGGAGACCCAGTACTTC. Translated: CASGFKETQYF.

In this sample, this clonotype turned up many times. The gene calls are TRBV6-4 and TRBJ2-7; 10 positions match TRBD2. V was pared by 6 bases and J by 7 bases, with 12 bases of the junction left unmatched. The CDR3 is made up of 15 amino acids. Germline V gene sequence: CDR1 MRHNA, CDR2 SNTAGT. CDR3 loop: CASSPGLAGDSEQYF. The CDR3 DNA reads TGTGCCAGCAGCCCCGGGCTAGCGGGAGATAGTGAGCAGTACTTC.

Worth noting for this clonotype: As the CDR3 is not closed by the conserved phenylalanine or tryptophan, this likely results from a read error. V and J are TRBV9 and TRBJ2-1; D gene unclear. V gave up 1 base and J gave up 10 bases, with 12 bases separating them. The V gene's germline CDR1 is SGDLS and CDR2 YYNGEE. There are 13 residues in the CDR3. The chain's CDR3 is CASSVSVMGEQFS. The CDR3 region has the DNA TGTGCCAGCAGCGTATCAGTGATGGGCGAGCAGTTCTCC.

The genes are TRBV2 and TRBJ2-4; 7 bases agree with TRBD2. CDR1 and CDR2 from the germline V gene are SNHLY and FYNNEI. With V trimmed by 0 bases and J by 1 base, 15 bases remained unmatched. CDR3 length equals 20 residues. CDR3 nucleotide sequence: TGTGCCAGCAGTGAAGCGCTGATCCACAGCGGGATAGGGGCCAAAAACATTCAGTACTTC. It is translated as CASSEALIHSGIGAKNIQYF. Supplemented by reference TRBV2 and TRBJ2-4, the full variable domain reads EPEVTQTPSHQVTQMGQEVILRCVPISNHLYFYWYRQILGQKVEFLVSFYNNEISEKSEIFDDQFSVERPDGSNFTLKIRSTKLEDSAMYFCASSEALIHSGIGAKNIQYFGAGTRLSVL.

This clonotype was seen many times. This sequence joins TRBV20-1 and TRBJ2-7; 9 nucleotides agree with TRBD2. The junction had 13 bases not matched to a gene; V was cut back by 6 bases and J by 4 bases. The CDR3 spans 15 residues. Germline CDR1 and CDR2: DFQATT and SNEGSKA (reference sequence). The DNA for the CDR3 is TGCAGTGCAGCCGACCCTAGCGGGGATACATACGAGCAGTACTTC. It encodes CSAADPSGDTYEQYF.

Only a few counts were recorded for this clonotype. The CDR3 sequence: CAITGEGGNNEQFF. As DNA, the CDR3 is TGTGCCATCACAGGGGAAGGCGGTAACAATGAGCAGTTCTTC. The V and J genes are TRBV10-3 and TRBJ2-1, with a weak D call TRBD1 (6 bases). The V gene's germline CDR1 is ENHRY and CDR2 SYGVKD. The CDR3 spans 14 residues. Between the trimmed V and J ends, which lost 7 bases and 5 bases, there was a span of 15 bases.

On this clonotype: At one end the junction does not follow the germline gene, possibly because of a read error. CDR3 protein: CASSRDRGSYNGQFF. DNA for the CDR3: TGTGCCAGCAGCAGGGACAGGGGGTCCTACAATGGGCAGTTCTTC. This rearrangement joins TRBV11-2 to TRBJ2-1; 11 positions match TRBD1. Germline V lookup: CDR1 SGHAT, CDR2 FQNNGV. The CDR3 has 15 amino acids.

For this clonotype: Without the conserved terminal phenylalanine or tryptophan, this CDR3 likely stems from a read error. The V call is TRBV24-1, the J call TRBJ1-5; the D is unclear. Germline loops: CDR1 KGHDR, CDR2 SFDVKD. V gave up 4 bases and J gave up 0 bases, with 9 bases separating them. The CDR3 length is 15 residues. CDR3 loop: CATSERRNSNQPQHS. The CDR3 DNA sequence: TGTGCCACCAGTGAAAGGCGTAATAGCAATCAGCCCCAGCATTCT.